This T cell receptor (beta chain) was identified during a study of blood T cell repertoires in COVID-19. On the study more broadly: Whether acute or convalescent, the COVID-19 samples came from the United States, Italy and Spain. T cells, B-cell-depleted T cells, or PBMCs supplied cDNA or gDNA.

Germline lookup yields CDR1 ENHRY and CDR2 SYGVKD. The CDR3 runs 12 residues. V was shortened by 3 bases and J by 9 bases, with 9 bases between the two germline ends. In the original workflow: Amplifying reference gene primers gave estimates of nucleated cell counts. This table comes from immunoSEQ multiplex PCR, and its TCRdb copy is limited to in-frame clones, with some not included. Clone size and the V and J calls come from that table; the DNA yielded D and trimming. The sample yields around 300,000 clones, 75% to 90% seen once. The TCR sequence derives from a woman aged 70-85 years with acute or convalescent COVID-19. The V call is TRBV10-3, the J call TRBJ2-1; weak D call: TRBD2 (5 bases). Source material: peripheral blood. The CDR3 DNA follows: TGTGCCATCAGTGACAGGACTGGTGAGCAGTTCTTC. Its protein is CAISDRTGEQFF.